The clone carrying this TCR beta chain was counted a few times. Its specificity is not known. Study results and limitations: In terms of TCR gene usage, tumor memory CD4+ T cells clustered together with blood and lymph node memory CD4+ cells, as well as with lymph node naive CD4+ cells.

Looked up from germline, CDR1 is SGHTA and CDR2 is FQGNSA. The CDR3 runs 17 residues. V shed 2 bases, J shed 4 bases, and the junction held 10 bases outside the gene matches. Semi-nested PCR with Nested Universal Primer A followed constant-region reverse priming of full-length variable regions. TCRdb reprocessed the 5' RACE reads with MiXCR, giving one entry per CDR3 protein. The sample gives 35,000 to 50,000 distinct CDR3 sequences, over 25% of which show up once; about 4% is in the top ten. This clonotype originated in a female donor with breast cancer. This chain connects TRBV7-2 to TRBJ2-1, with TRBD2 identical over 8 bases. Sequencing was done on a sample of tumor-infiltrating memory CD4+ T cells sorted from the breast tumor. This sample's subset: memory CD4+ T cells, CD4+CD45RO+CD25-. CDR3 sequence: CASSLTLSGGPYNEQFF. Written as DNA, the CDR3 is TGTGCCAGCAGCTTAACGTTGAGCGGGGGCCCTTACAATGAGCAGTTCTTC. Full variable domain (outside the CDR3, taken from reference TRBV7-2 and TRBJ2-1): GAGVSQSPSNKVTEKGKDVELRCDPISGHTALYWYRQSLGQGLEFLIYFQGNSAPDKSGLPSDRFSAERTGGSVSTLTIQRTQQEDSAVYLCASSLTLSGGPYNEQFFGPGTRLTVL.